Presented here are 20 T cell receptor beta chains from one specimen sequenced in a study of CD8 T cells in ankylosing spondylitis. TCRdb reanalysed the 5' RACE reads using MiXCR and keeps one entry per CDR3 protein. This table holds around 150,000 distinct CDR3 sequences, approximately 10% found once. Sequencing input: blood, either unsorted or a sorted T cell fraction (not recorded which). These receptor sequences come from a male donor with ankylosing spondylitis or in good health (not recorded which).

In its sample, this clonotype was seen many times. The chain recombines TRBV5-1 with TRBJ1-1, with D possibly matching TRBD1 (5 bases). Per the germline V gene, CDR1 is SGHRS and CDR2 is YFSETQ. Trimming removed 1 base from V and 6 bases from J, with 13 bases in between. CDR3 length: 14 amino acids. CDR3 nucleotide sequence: TGCGCCAGCAGCTTGAAAGGGGCGCAGTCTGAAGCTTTCTTT. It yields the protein CASSLKGAQSEAFF. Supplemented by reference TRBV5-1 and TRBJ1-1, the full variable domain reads KAGVTQTPRYLIKTRGQQVTLSCSPISGHRSVSWYQQTPGQGLQFLFEYFSETQRNKGNFPGRFSGRQFSNSRSEMNVSTLELGDSALYLCASSLKGAQSEAFFGQGTRLTVV.

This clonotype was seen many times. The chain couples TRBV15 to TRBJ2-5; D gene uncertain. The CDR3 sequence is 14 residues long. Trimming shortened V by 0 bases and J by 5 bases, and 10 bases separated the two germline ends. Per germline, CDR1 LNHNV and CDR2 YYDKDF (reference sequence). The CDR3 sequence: CATSRDLAEETQYF. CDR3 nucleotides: TGTGCCACCAGCAGAGATTTGGCCGAGGAGACCCAGTACTTC.

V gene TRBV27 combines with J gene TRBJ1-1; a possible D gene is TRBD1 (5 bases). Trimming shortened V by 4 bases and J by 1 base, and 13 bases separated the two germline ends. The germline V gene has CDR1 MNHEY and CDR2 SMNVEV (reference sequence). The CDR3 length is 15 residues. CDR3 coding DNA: TGTGCCAGCAGTTCGGGAAAGGGGCCGAACACTGAAGCTTTCTTT. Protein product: CASSSGKGPNTEAFF.

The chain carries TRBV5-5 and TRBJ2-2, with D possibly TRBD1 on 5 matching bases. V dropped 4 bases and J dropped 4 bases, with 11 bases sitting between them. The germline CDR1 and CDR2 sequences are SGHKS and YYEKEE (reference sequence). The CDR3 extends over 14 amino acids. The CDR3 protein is CASSPDSSTGELFF. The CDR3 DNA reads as TGTGCCAGCAGCCCTGACAGCTCCACCGGGGAGCTGTTTTTT.

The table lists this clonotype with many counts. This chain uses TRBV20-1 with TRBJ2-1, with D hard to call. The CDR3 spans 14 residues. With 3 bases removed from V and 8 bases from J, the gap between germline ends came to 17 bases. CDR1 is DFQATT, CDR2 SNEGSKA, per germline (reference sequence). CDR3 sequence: CSARTLEGSHEQFF. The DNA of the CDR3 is TGCAGTGCTAGGACCCTGGAAGGTTCGCATGAGCAGTTCTTC.

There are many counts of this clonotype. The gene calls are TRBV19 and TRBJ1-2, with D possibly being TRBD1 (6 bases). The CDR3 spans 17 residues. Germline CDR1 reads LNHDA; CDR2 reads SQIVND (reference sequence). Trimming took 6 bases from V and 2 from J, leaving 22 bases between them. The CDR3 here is CASSPSRGQGANYGYTF. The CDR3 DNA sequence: TGTGCCAGTAGCCCTTCCCGGGGGCAGGGCGCAAACTATGGCTACACCTTC.

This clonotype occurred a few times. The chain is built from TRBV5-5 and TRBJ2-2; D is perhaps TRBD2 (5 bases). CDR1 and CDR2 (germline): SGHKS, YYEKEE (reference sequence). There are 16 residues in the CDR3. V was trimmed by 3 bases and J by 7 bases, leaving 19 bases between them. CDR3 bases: TGTGCCAGCAGCTCGCGGGCCATGGGGTTCAGCGGGGAGCTGTTTTTT. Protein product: CASSSRAMGFSGELFF.

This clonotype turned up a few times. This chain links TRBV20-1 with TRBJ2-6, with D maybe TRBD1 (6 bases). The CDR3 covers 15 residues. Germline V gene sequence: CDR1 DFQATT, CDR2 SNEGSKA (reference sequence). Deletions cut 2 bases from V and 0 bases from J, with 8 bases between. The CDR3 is CSARKGGSGANVLTF. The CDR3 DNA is TGCAGTGCTAGAAAAGGGGGCTCTGGGGCCAACGTCCTGACTTTC.

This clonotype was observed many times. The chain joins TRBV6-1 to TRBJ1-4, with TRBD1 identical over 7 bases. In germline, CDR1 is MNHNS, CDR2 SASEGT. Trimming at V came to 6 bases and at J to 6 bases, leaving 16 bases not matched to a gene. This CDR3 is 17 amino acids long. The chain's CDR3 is CASRGGRRQGRDEKLFF. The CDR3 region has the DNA TGTGCCAGCAGGGGAGGGAGAAGACAGGGACGGGATGAAAAACTGTTTTTT.

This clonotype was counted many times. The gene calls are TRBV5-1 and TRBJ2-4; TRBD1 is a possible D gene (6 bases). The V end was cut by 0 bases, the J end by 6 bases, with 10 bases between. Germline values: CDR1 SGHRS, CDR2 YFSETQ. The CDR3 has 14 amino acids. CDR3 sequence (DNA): TGCGCCAGCAGCTTGGAACAGGGTGGAAACATTCAGTACTTC. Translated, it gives CASSLEQGGNIQYF.

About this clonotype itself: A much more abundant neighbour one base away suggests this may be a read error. Written as DNA, the CDR3 is TGTGCCAGCGGTTTACCGACCGGGCGAAGCGAGCAGTACTTC. Its translation: CASGLPTGRSEQYF. This chain uses TRBV28 with TRBJ2-7; no firm D call. Germline V gene lookup returns CDR1 MDHEN and CDR2 SYDVKM. There are 14 residues in the CDR3.

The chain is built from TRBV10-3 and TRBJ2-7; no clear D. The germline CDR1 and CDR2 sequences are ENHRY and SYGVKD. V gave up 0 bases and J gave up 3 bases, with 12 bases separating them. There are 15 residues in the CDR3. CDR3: CAISESTGIGYEQYF. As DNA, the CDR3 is TGTGCCATCAGTGAGTCGACGGGCATCGGCTACGAGCAGTACTTC.

CDR3 DNA sequence: TGTGCCAGCAGCTTCCGGGACAGGGGCAGTTCCGAGCAGTACTTC. Translation gives CASSFRDRGSSEQYF. The rearrangement links TRBV5-8 to TRBJ2-7, with 10 bases fitting TRBD1. The CDR3 consists of 15 residues. The trim removed 2 bases at V and 6 bases at J, leaving 8 bases unmatched. The germline CDR1 and CDR2 sequences are SGHTS and YDEGEE.

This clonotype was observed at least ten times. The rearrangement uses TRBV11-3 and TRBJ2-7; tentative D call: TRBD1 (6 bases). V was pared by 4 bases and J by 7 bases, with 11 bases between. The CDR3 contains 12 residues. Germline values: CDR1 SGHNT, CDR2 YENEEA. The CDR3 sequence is CASSSSGQEQYF. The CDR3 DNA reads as TGTGCCAGCAGCTCGTCAGGACAGGAGCAGTACTTC.

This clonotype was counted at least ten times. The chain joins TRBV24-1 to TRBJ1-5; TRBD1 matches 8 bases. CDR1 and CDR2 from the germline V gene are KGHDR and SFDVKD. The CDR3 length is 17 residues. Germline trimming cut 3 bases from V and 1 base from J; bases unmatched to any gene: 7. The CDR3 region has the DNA TGTGCCACCAGTGATCAAAACAGGGGGGGAAGCAATCAGCCCCAGCATTTT. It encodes CATSDQNRGGSNQPQHF.

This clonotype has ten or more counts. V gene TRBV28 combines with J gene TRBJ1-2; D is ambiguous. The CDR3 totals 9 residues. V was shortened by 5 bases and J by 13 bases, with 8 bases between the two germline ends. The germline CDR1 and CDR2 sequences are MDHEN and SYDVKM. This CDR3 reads CASSPTVTF. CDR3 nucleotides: TGTGCCAGCAGTCCCACGGTCACCTTC.

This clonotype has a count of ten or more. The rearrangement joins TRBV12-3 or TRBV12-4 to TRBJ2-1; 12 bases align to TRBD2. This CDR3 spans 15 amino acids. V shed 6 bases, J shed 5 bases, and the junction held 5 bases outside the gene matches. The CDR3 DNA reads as TGTGCCAGCAGGCTGAGACTAGCGGGGGACAATGAGCAGTTCTTC. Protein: CASRLRLAGDNEQFF.

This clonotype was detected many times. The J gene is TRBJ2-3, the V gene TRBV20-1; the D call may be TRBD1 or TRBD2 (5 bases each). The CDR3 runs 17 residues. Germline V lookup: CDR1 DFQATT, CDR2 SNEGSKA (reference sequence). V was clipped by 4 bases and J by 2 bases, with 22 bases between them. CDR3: CSAISVDKVGATDTQYF. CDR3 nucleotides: TGCAGTGCTATATCAGTTGATAAGGTCGGGGCCACAGATACGCAGTATTTT.

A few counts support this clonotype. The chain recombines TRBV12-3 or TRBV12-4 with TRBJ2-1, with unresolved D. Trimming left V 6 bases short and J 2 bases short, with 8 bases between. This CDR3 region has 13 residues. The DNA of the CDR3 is TGTGCCAGCAGCCGCTCCACCTACAATGAGCAGTTCTTC. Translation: CASSRSTYNEQFF.

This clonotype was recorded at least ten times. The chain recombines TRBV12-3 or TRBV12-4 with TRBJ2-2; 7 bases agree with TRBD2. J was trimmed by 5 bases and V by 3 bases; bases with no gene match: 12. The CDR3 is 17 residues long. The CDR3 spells CASSFTGRAPMTGELFF. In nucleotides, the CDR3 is TGTGCCAGCAGTTTCACGGGGAGGGCACCCATGACCGGGGAGCTGTTTTTT.